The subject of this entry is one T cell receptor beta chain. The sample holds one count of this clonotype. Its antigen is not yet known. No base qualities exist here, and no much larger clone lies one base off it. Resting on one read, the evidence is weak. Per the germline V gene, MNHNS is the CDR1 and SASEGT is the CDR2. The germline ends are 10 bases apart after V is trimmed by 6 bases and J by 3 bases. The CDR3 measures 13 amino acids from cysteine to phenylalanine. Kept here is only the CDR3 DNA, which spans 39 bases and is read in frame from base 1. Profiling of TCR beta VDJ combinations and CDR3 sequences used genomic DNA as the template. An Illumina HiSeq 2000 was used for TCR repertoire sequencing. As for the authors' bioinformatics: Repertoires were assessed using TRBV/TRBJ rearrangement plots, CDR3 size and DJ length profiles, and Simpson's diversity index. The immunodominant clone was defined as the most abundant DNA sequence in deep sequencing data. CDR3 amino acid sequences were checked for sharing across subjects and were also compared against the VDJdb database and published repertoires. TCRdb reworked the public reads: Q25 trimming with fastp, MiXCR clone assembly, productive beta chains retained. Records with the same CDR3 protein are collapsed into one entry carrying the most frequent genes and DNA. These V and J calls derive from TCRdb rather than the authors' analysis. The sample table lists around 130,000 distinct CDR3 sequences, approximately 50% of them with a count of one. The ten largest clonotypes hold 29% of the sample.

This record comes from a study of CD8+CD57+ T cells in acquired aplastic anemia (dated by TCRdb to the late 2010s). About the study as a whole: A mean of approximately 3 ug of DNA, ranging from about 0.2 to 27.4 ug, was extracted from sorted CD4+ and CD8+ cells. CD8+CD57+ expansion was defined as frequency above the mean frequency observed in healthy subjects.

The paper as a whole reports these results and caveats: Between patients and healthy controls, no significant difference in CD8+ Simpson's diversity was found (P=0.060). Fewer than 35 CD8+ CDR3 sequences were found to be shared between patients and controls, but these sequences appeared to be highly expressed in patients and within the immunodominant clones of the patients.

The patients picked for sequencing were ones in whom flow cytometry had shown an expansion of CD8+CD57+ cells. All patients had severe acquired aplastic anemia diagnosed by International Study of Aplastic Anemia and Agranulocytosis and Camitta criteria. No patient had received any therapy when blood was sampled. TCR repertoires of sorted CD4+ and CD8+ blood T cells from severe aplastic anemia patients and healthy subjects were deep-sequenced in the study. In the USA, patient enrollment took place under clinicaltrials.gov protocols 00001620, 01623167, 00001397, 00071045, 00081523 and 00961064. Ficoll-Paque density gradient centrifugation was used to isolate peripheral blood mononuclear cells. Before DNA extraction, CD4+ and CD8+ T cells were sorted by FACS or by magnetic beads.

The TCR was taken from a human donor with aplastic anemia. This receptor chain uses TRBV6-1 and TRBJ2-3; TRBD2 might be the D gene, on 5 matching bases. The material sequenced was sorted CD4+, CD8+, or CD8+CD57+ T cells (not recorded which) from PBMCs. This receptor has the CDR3 CASRNEGTDTQYF. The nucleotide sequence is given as TGTGCCAGCAGGAACGAGGGAACAGATACGCAGTATTTT.